This TCR beta chain was found in a study of blood T cell repertoires in COVID-19. Study at large: The samples span acute and convalescent COVID-19 from the United States, Italy and Spain. The analysed material was cDNA or gDNA that came from T cells, B-cell-depleted T cells, or PBMCs.

Authors' analysis steps: Reference gene primer amplification gave nucleated cell count estimates. Repertoires were generated with immunoSEQ multiplex PCR, while TCRdb's copy carries only in-frame clones and drops some. The V and J calls and clone size were taken over from that table, and D and trimming were inferred from the DNA. The sample holds 650,000 to 800,000 clones, 80% to 90% seen once. V lost 0 bases and J 4 bases, leaving 10 bases between the germline ends. The CDR3 is 15 residues long. Germline CDR1 is KGHDR and CDR2 is SFDVKD. Material: peripheral blood. V is TRBV24-1 and J is TRBJ2-3; D ambiguous. This TCR came from a woman aged 18-29 years with acute or convalescent COVID-19. CDR3 amino acids: CATSDLPGPPDTQYF. The CDR3 DNA reads as TGTGCCACCAGTGATTTGCCAGGCCCGCCAGATACGCAGTATTTT.